The rows below give T cell receptor beta chains drawn from one sample of a study of OX40 agonist ivuxolimab in advanced cancers. Sequenced by immunoSEQ multiplex PCR; TCRdb stores in-frame clones only, minus some. This table holds 30,000 to 35,000 clones, 80% to 90% found once. The sample here was CD4+ or CD8+ T cells sorted from blood, taken in a trial of the OX40 agonist ivuxolimab. The receptor set was obtained from an adult with an advanced solid tumor such as melanoma, head and neck, liver or kidney cancer. CDR3s include the opening cysteine and the closing phenylalanine or tryptophan. D genes are given only for firm matches. The size field is filled for only some rows; it gives once, few, many or a size class.

j_call clone_size d_call v_call cdr3_length cdr3_aa cdr3_nt
TRBJ2-1 NA NA TRBV5-1 15 CASSLGQGPYNEQFF TGCGCCAGCAGCTTGGGGCAGGGCCCCTACAATGAGCAGTTCTTC
TRBJ1-2 NA NA TRBV6-1 13 CASSEAGDWGYTF TGTGCCAGCAGTGAAGCAGGGGATTGGGGCTACACCTTC
TRBJ1-2 NA NA TRBV19 13 CASSMVSNYGYTF TGTGCCAGTAGTATGGTGTCGAACTATGGCTACACCTTC
TRBJ2-6 NA NA TRBV5-1 16 CASSLRVTSGANVLTF TGCGCCAGCAGCCTCAGGGTCACGTCTGGGGCCAACGTCCTGACTTTC
TRBJ1-2 NA TRBD1 TRBV7-9 13 CASSPTGLYGYTF TGTGCCAGCAGCCCGACAGGGCTATATGGCTACACCTTC
TRBJ1-1 few TRBD1 TRBV5-6 14 CASSLNRGRTEAFF TGTGCCAGCAGCTTGAACAGGGGAAGGACTGAAGCTTTCTTT
TRBJ2-1 few TRBD2 TRBV27 17 CASSLPKRIAGYNEQFF TGTGCCAGCAGTTTACCCAAGAGGATAGCGGGGTACAATGAGCAGTTCTTC
TRBJ1-1 NA NA TRBV5-6 14 CASSRLGRGTEAFF TGTGCCAGCAGCCGCCTTGGTAGGGGCACTGAAGCTTTCTTT
TRBJ2-7 NA NA TRBV7-9 15 CASSLSNPGTYEQYF TGTGCCAGCAGCTTATCGAATCCAGGTACCTACGAGCAGTACTTC
TRBJ2-7 NA NA TRBV14 14 CASSRTLVSYEQYF TGTGCCAGCAGCCGAACACTAGTATCCTACGAGCAGTACTTC
TRBJ2-1 NA NA TRBV11-2 14 CASSPPSSYNEQFF TGTGCCAGCAGCCCACCCTCCTCATACAATGAGCAGTTCTTC
TRBJ2-1 NA TRBD2 TRBV6-1 15 CASSRTSPHRGEQFF TGTGCCAGCAGCCGGACTAGCCCTCATCGGGGTGAGCAGTTCTTC
TRBJ1-3 NA NA TRBV2 15 CASSEDRDSGNTIYF TGTGCCAGCAGTGAAGACAGGGACTCTGGAAACACCATATATTTT
TRBJ2-1 few NA TRBV4-1 18 CASSQRERAPVTYNEQFF TGCGCCAGCAGCCAAAGGGAGCGGGCGCCGGTCACCTACAATGAGCAGTTCTTC
TRBJ1-3 NA NA TRBV7-9 15 CASSLLAVSGNTIYF TGTGCCAGCAGCTTACTGGCAGTCTCTGGAAACACCATATATTTT
TRBJ2-5 NA NA TRBV28 12 CAIGRPAETQYF TGTGCCATAGGTCGGCCGGCAGAGACCCAGTACTTC
TRBJ2-7 once NA TRBV15 13 CATSRDVSYEQYF TGTGCCACCAGCAGAGATGTCAGCTACGAGCAGTACTTC
TRBJ2-1 once TRBD2 TRBV6-5 15 CASRKAGGPLNEQFF TGTGCCAGCAGGAAAGCGGGAGGGCCGTTAAATGAGCAGTTCTTC
TRBJ2-3 once NA TRBV7-7 14 CASSPLGPSDTQYF TGTGCTAGCAGCCCCCTCGGTCCCTCAGATACGCAGTATTTT
TRBJ2-7 NA NA TRBV5-1 14 CASSMGDLTYEQYF TGCGCCAGCAGCATGGGGGACTTAACCTACGAGCAGTACTTC
TRBJ1-3 NA NA TRBV11-2 15 CASSSQVLSGNTIYF TGTGCCAGCAGCTCGCAGGTCCTCTCTGGAAACACCATATATTTT
TRBJ2-3 NA TRBD2 TRBV4-2 17 CASSQELLAGGTDTQYF TGTGCCAGCAGCCAAGAGCTACTAGCGGGAGGGACAGATACGCAGTATTTT
TRBJ2-1 few NA TRBV19 12 CASKRDYNEQFF TGTGCCAGTAAGAGGGACTACAATGAGCAGTTCTTC
TRBJ2-3 NA TRBD2 TRBV7-9 16 CASSLVRGGRTDTQYF TGTGCCAGCAGCTTAGTAAGAGGCGGGAGGACAGATACGCAGTATTTT
TRBJ2-3 NA NA TRBV5-1 15 CASSLGDRDSDTQYF TGCGCCAGCAGCTTGGGCGACAGGGACTCAGATACGCAGTATTTT
TRBJ1-2 NA NA TRBV5-4 17 CASSYDRGTAREYGYTF TGTGCCAGCAGCTATGATAGAGGGACCGCCCGGGAGTATGGCTACACCTTC
TRBJ2-7 NA NA TRBV19 13 CASHDGNSYEQYF TGTGCCAGCCATGACGGGAACTCCTACGAGCAGTACTTC
TRBJ1-5 NA TRBD1 TRBV19 16 CASRNLGTGQGQPQHF TGTGCCAGTAGGAACTTGGGGACAGGGCAGGGACAGCCCCAGCATTTT
TRBJ1-2 once NA TRBV21-1 19 CASSKNPPVAGNTRYGYTF TGTGCCAGCAGCAAAAATCCCCCCGTGGCGGGGAACACACGATATGGCTACACCTTC
TRBJ1-4 NA TRBD1 TRBV13 14 CASSLGDRGEKLFF TGTGCCAGCAGCTTAGGGGACAGGGGGGAAAAACTGTTTTTT
TRBJ1-2 NA NA TRBV7-9 15 CASSLAGGTNYGYTF TGTGCCAGCAGCTTAGCCGGCGGCACTAACTATGGCTACACCTTC
TRBJ2-3 NA NA TRBV18 11 CASSPQDTQYF TGTGCCAGCTCACCACAGGATACGCAGTATTTT
TRBJ2-7 NA NA TRBV19 14 CASSVQGRTYEQYF TGTGCCAGTAGCGTACAGGGGAGGACCTACGAGCAGTACTTC
TRBJ2-5 few TRBD2 TRBV4-2 15 CASSHISGSQETQYF TGTGCCAGCAGCCACATTAGCGGGAGCCAAGAGACCCAGTACTTC
TRBJ2-1 NA NA TRBV19 14 CASSIISWDNEQFF TGTGCCAGTAGTATTATCTCGTGGGACAATGAGCAGTTCTTC
TRBJ2-3 NA NA TRBV21-1 14 CASSLSRGRDTQYF TGTGCCAGCAGCCTCTCAAGGGGGAGAGATACGCAGTATTTT
TRBJ2-1 NA TRBD2 TRBV6-1 16 CASSGTSGSSYNEQFF TGTGCCAGCAGTGGGACTAGCGGGAGTTCATACAATGAGCAGTTCTTC
TRBJ1-5 NA TRBD1 TRBV5-1 16 CASSLTGDYSNQPQHF TGCGCCAGCAGCTTGACAGGGGATTATAGCAATCAGCCCCAGCATTTT
TRBJ2-1 NA TRBD1 TRBV18 18 CASSGDRDGLDSYNEQFF TGTGCCAGCTCAGGGGACAGAGATGGATTGGACTCCTACAATGAGCAGTTCTTC
TRBJ2-7 NA NA TRBV2 13 CASSAGSYYEQYF TGTGCCAGCAGTGCAGGGAGCTACTACGAGCAGTACTTC